This TCR beta chain was captured by sequencing in a study of blood T cell repertoires in COVID-19. Study overall: COVID-19 samples from acute and convalescent phases originated in the United States, Italy and Spain.

This clone came up a few times. The CDR3 totals 15 residues. V gave up 3 bases and J gave up 0 bases, with 9 bases separating them. Germline loops: CDR1 LNHDA, CDR2 SQIVND (reference sequence). Profiled with immunoSEQ multiplex PCR; TCRdb holds only in-frame clones, not every one. The sample yields 100,000 or so clones, 75% to 90% seen once. Sequencing was carried out using peripheral blood. V is TRBV19 and J is TRBJ1-5, with D unresolved. The sequence derives from a human donor in a cohort sampled during active COVID-19. In DNA form, the CDR3 reads TGTGCCAGTAGTATTACAGCCCATAGCAATCAGCCCCAGCATTTT. Translating gives CASSITAHSNQPQHF.